Below, 28 T cell receptor beta chains from the same sample are listed, as sequenced in a study of T-cell memory formation after mild COVID-19. Using its own MiXCR run on the 5' RACE reads, TCRdb lists one record per CDR3 protein. The sample contains about 260,000 distinct CDR3 sequences, 15% to 20% of which appear only once. The sequenced sample was PBMCs or a T cell subset sorted from them (not recorded which). Receptor source: a man aged 18-30 years who had mild COVID-19 (a few samples of this study predate the infection). Cell type and time point are not known.

This clonotype showed up many times. The chain links TRBV9 to TRBJ1-2; 9 bases match TRBD1. This CDR3 has 14 amino acids. Germline CDR1 SGDLS, CDR2 YYNGEE. With V trimmed by 4 bases and J by 4 bases, 5 bases remained unmatched. DNA of the CDR3: TGTGCCAGCAGCCCAGGACAGGGGCCCTATGGCTACACCTTC. This encodes CASSPGQGPYGYTF. The whole variable domain, remainder taken from reference TRBV9 and TRBJ1-2, is DSGVTQTPKHLITATGQRVTLRCSPRSGDLSVYWYQQSLDQGLQFLIQYYNGEERAKGNILERFSAQQFPDLHSELNLSSLELGDSALYFCASSPGQGPYGYTFGSGTRLTVV.

The gene calls are TRBV7-2 and TRBJ2-3; maybe TRBD1 (6 bases). The germline gives CDR1 SGHTA, CDR2 FQGNSA. The V end lost 0 bases, the J end lost 8 bases, and 12 bases lay between the germline ends. The CDR3 length is 14 residues. The CDR3 coding sequence is TGTGCCAGCAGCTTAGCGGGGGCGATTCGTACGCAGTATTTT. Protein: CASSLAGAIRTQYF.

This chain uses TRBV7-9 with TRBJ1-4, with TRBD1 matching over 7 bases. This CDR3 region has 16 residues. The J segment lost 0 bases and the V segment lost 5 bases, leaving 6 bases of the junction unmatched. Germline V gene lookup returns CDR1 SEHNR and CDR2 FQNEAQ (reference sequence). CDR3 sequence: CASSPGTAATNEKLFF. CDR3 nucleotides: TGTGCCAGCAGCCCAGGGACAGCTGCAACTAATGAAAAACTGTTTTTT.

This chain links TRBV20-1 with TRBJ2-2; TRBD2 might be the D (6 bases). The CDR3 sequence is 13 residues long. From germline, CDR1 is DFQATT and CDR2 SNEGSKA (reference sequence). The ends were cut back, 2 bases at V and 6 bases at J, with 10 bases in the middle. The CDR3 reads CSARRDSAGELFF. Written as DNA, the CDR3 is TGCAGTGCTAGACGGGACTCCGCCGGGGAGCTGTTTTTT.

J is TRBJ2-3 and V is TRBV18; D unclear. The V gene lost 6 bases and the J gene lost 7 bases, with 14 bases spanning the gap. Germline V gene data show CDR1 as KGHSH and CDR2 as LQKENI. CDR3 length: 13 amino acids. This chain's CDR3 is CASSQAELNTQYF. The CDR3 DNA is TGTGCCAGCTCCCAAGCCGAGTTGAATACGCAGTATTTT.

The chain carries TRBV6-2 or TRBV6-3 and TRBJ2-7; D is unclear. The germline CDR1 and CDR2 sequences are MNHEY and SVGEGT. CDR3 length: 14 amino acids. Trimming removed 0 bases from V and 2 bases from J, with 8 bases in between. The CDR3 sequence is CASSYSLGAYEQYF. DNA for the CDR3: TGTGCCAGCAGTTACTCCCTAGGAGCCTACGAGCAGTACTTC.

This chain uses TRBV4-3 with TRBJ2-3; D is perhaps TRBD2 (5 bases). The germline CDR1 and CDR2 sequences are LGHNA and YSLEER. This CDR3 is built from 16 residues. Trimming took 4 bases from V and 0 from J, leaving 14 bases between them. Written as DNA, the CDR3 is TGCGCCAGCAGCCTGACGGCGTGGACTAGCACAGATACGCAGTATTTT. Encoded protein: CASSLTAWTSTDTQYF.

The chain joins TRBV7-2 to TRBJ1-1; 11 nucleotides align to TRBD1. The V gene end was trimmed by 5 bases and the J gene end by 3 bases; junction bases not matched to a gene: 8. This CDR3 is 16 amino acids long. Germline assignment: CDR1 SGHTA and CDR2 FQGNSA. CDR3 protein: CASSLTAGQGDTEAFF. CDR3 sequence (DNA): TGTGCCAGCAGCCTCACTGCGGGACAGGGGGACACTGAAGCTTTCTTT.

This clonotype was observed a handful of times. J is TRBJ1-1 and V is TRBV12-3 or TRBV12-4; D may be TRBD1 (5 bases). The germline V and J ends were trimmed by 5 bases and 12 bases, with 16 bases remaining between them. This CDR3 comprises 12 residues. The CDR3 protein is CASSTPGTPTFF. In DNA form, the CDR3 reads TGTGCCAGCAGTACCCCGGGGACCCCAACTTTCTTT.

CDR3 nucleotides: TGTGCCAGCGGCGGGTGGAGTAGGGCTTTCTTT. Translation: CASGGWSRAFF. The chain employs TRBV6-1 and TRBJ1-1; no clear D gene. The CDR3 is 11 amino acids. In germline, CDR1 is MNHNS, CDR2 SASEGT. V gave up 8 bases and J gave up 11 bases, with 15 bases separating them.

In its sample, this clonotype was seen a few times. The chain is built from TRBV7-2 and TRBJ2-5; 11 bases map to TRBD2. V lost 0 bases and J lost 2; bases outside the gene matches: 2. This CDR3 comprises 16 residues. Germline V gives CDR1 SGHTA, CDR2 FQGNSA. CDR3 sequence (DNA): TGTGCCAGCAGCTTAGCAGTAGCGGGGGGGCAAGAGACCCAGTACTTC. Amino acids: CASSLAVAGGQETQYF.

The rearrangement uses TRBV4-2 and TRBJ2-7, with no clear D. The length of the CDR3 is 15 residues. The V and J ends lost 0 bases and 5 bases respectively, with 14 bases between them. Germline values: CDR1 LGHNA, CDR2 YNFKEQ. CDR3 sequence: CASSQDWMGVNEQYF. CDR3 nucleotide sequence: TGTGCCAGCAGCCAAGACTGGATGGGCGTGAACGAGCAGTACTTC.

The genes are TRBV28 and TRBJ1-2, with 10 bases lining up with TRBD1. V gave up 6 bases and J gave up 6 bases; unmatched junction bases: 10. CDR3 size: 15 residues. Germline V gene lookup returns CDR1 MDHEN and CDR2 SYDVKM. DNA of the CDR3: TGTGCCAGCAGCTCCGGGACAGGGGTGAGGGATGGCTACACCTTC. The encoded protein is CASSSGTGVRDGYTF.

The V gene is TRBV5-1, the J gene TRBJ2-1, with TRBD2 matching over 10 bases. V was clipped by 4 bases and J by 9 bases; unmatched bases: 7. This CDR3 has 14 amino acids. CDR1 is SGHRS and CDR2 is YFSETQ in the germline V gene. The CDR3 region has the DNA TGCGCCAGCAGCCCCCGGCTAGCGGGGGCTGAGCAGTTCTTC. This encodes CASSPRLAGAEQFF.

The chain links TRBV6-5 to TRBJ1-5; no clear D. The length of the CDR3 is 13 residues. Trimming pared 7 bases from V and 2 bases from J, leaving 9 bases between. Germline CDR1 reads MNHEY; CDR2 reads SVGAGI. DNA for the CDR3: TGTGCCAGCACCTCCGACGGCAATCAGCCCCAGCATTTT. This translates into CASTSDGNQPQHF.

This clonotype has more than one count but fewer than ten. The V and J genes are TRBV20-1 and TRBJ2-5; D gene unclear. CDR1 and CDR2 from the germline V gene are DFQATT and SNEGSKA (reference sequence). With 6 bases removed from V and 0 bases from J, the gap between germline ends came to 8 bases. The CDR3 runs 12 residues. CDR3 nucleotide sequence: TGCAGTGCCCAGAAGGACCAAGAGACCCAGTACTTC. As protein: CSAQKDQETQYF.

The table lists this clonotype with many counts. The chain is built from TRBV10-3 and TRBJ2-3; 9 bases match TRBD2. The V segment lost 3 bases and the J segment 7 bases; nucleotides outside the gene matches: 8. The V gene's germline CDR1 is ENHRY and CDR2 SYGVKD. The CDR3 has 15 residues. This CDR3 is CAISEGLAGFYTQYF. The CDR3 DNA reads TGTGCCATCAGTGAAGGGCTAGCGGGGTTCTATACGCAGTATTTT.

This clonotype was counted once. The chain joins TRBV25-1 to TRBJ2-2; D not resolved. Germline V gene lookup returns CDR1 MGHDK and CDR2 SYGVNS. The CDR3 has 13 amino acids. The V end was cut by 3 bases, the J end by 6 bases, with 8 bases between. CDR3 amino acids: CASSESPPGELFF. Written as DNA, the CDR3 is TGTGCCAGCAGTGAGTCCCCACCCGGGGAGCTGTTTTTT.

The rearrangement joins TRBV15 to TRBJ2-5; D gene unclear. The CDR3 has 13 amino acids. Trimming stripped 3 bases from V and 1 base from J, with 6 bases between. The V gene's germline CDR1 is LNHNV and CDR2 YYDKDF (reference sequence). The CDR3 bases are TGTGCCACCAGCAGCTCCCCCCAAGAGACCCAGTACTTC. Translation: CATSSSPQETQYF. The full variable domain, completed using reference TRBV15 and TRBJ2-5, is DAMVIQNPRYQVTQFGKPVTLSCSQTLNHNVMYWYQQKSSQAPKLLFHYYDKDFNNEADTPDNFQSRRPNTSFCFLDIRSPGLGDTAMYLCATSSSPQETQYFGPGTRLLVL.

This clonotype was recorded a few times. V gene TRBV20-1 combines with J gene TRBJ1-1; D remains ambiguous. Germline CDR1 is DFQATT and CDR2 is SNEGSKA (reference sequence). There are 12 residues in the CDR3. V was pared by 7 bases and J by 2 bases, with 11 bases between. This CDR3 reads CSVVRDNTEAFF. The CDR3 coding sequence is TGCAGTGTCGTTCGCGATAACACTGAAGCTTTCTTT.

This clonotype came up a few times. The gene calls are TRBV5-1 and TRBJ1-6, with D uncertain. Germline-derived CDR1 and CDR2 are SGHRS and YFSETQ. The CDR3 runs 14 residues. Deletions cut 3 bases from V and 10 bases from J, with 14 bases between. The CDR3 bases are TGCGCCAGCAGCTCATTGAAGAATGGATCACCCCTCCACTTT. Protein sequence: CASSSLKNGSPLHF.

The chain joins TRBV7-8 to TRBJ1-1, with a possible D match to TRBD1 (6 bases). V gave up 10 bases and J gave up 4 bases, with 10 bases separating them. Germline V CDR1 and CDR2: SGHVS, FQNEAQ. This CDR3 has 11 amino acids. DNA of the CDR3: TGTGCCACTACAGGGATCACTGAAGCTTTCTTT. This codes for CATTGITEAFF.

The sample holds a few counts of this clonotype. The V gene is TRBV5-1, the J gene TRBJ1-6; D perhaps matches TRBD1 (6 bases). This CDR3 is built from 14 residues. Looked up from germline, CDR1 is SGHRS and CDR2 is YFSETQ. Trimming stripped 0 bases from V and 5 bases from J, with 6 bases between. The CDR3 coding sequence is TGCGCCAGCAGCTTGGGGACAGATAATTCACCCCTCCACTTT. It specifies CASSLGTDNSPLHF. The full variable domain, in which reference TRBV5-1 and TRBJ1-6 provide the parts outside the CDR3, is KAGVTQTPRYLIKTRGQQVTLSCSPISGHRSVSWYQQTPGQGLQFLFEYFSETQRNKGNFPGRFSGRQFSNSRSEMNVSTLELGDSALYLCASSLGTDNSPLHFGNGTRLTVT.

This chain links TRBV4-1 with TRBJ2-6, with a weak D call TRBD1 (5 bases). V was trimmed by 0 bases and J by 0 bases, leaving 6 bases between them. This CDR3 has 16 residues. Germline CDR1 is MGHRA and CDR2 is YSYEKL. The CDR3 bases are TGCGCCAGCAGCCAAGAAGGGGACTCTGGGGCCAACGTCCTGACTTTC. It specifies CASSQEGDSGANVLTF.

This chain joins TRBV11-2 and TRBJ2-3; 10 bases align to TRBD1. The ends lost 6 bases at V and 4 bases at J; junction bases unmatched: 4. The CDR3 length is 14 residues. Looked up from germline, CDR1 is SGHAT and CDR2 is FQNNGV. CDR3 DNA sequence: TGTGCCAGCAGACGGGACAGGGGATCAGATACGCAGTATTTT. It yields the protein CASRRDRGSDTQYF. The variable domain in full, completed from reference TRBV11-2 and TRBJ2-3, reads EAGVAQSPRYKIIEKRQSVAFWCNPISGHATLYWYQQILGQGPKLLIQFQNNGVVDDSQLPKDRFSAERLKGVDSTLKIQPAKLEDSAVYLCASRRDRGSDTQYFGPGTRLTVL.

The chain carries TRBV29-1 and TRBJ2-1, with D tentatively TRBD2 (5 bases). The V gene's germline CDR1 is SQVTM and CDR2 ANQGSEA. V was pared by 4 bases and J by 8 bases, with 9 bases between. The CDR3 is 11 amino acids. The CDR3 sequence is CSVGSADEQFF. The DNA for the CDR3 is TGCAGCGTTGGGTCAGCGGATGAGCAGTTCTTC.

There are a few counts of this clonotype. The V gene is TRBV6-6, the J gene TRBJ2-1; 7 nucleotides agree with TRBD2. With 4 bases clipped from V and 8 bases from J, the junction kept 5 bases outside the gene matches. Per germline, CDR1 MNHNY and CDR2 SVGAGI (reference sequence). There are 13 residues in the CDR3. The CDR3 spells CASSWTSFDEQFF. CDR3 in DNA: TGTGCCAGCAGTTGGACTAGTTTCGATGAGCAGTTCTTC.

The chain is built from TRBV2 and TRBJ2-3, with 7 bases lining up with TRBD2. Unmatched junction bases numbered 15, after V lost 11 bases and J lost 4 bases. This CDR3 comprises 15 residues. Germline assignment: CDR1 SNHLY and CDR2 FYNNEI. CDR3 loop: CACGGGARHADTQYF. Written as DNA, the CDR3 is TGTGCCTGCGGGGGAGGGGCCCGACACGCAGATACGCAGTATTTT.